The 31 T cell receptor beta chains reported below all come from one sample, sequenced in a study of radiotherapy plus CTLA-4 blockade in lung cancer (dated by TCRdb to 2016 to 2018). To prepare the library, the immunoSEQ multiplex PCR assay was applied. In TCRdb, the immuneACCESS table is reduced to in-frame sequences with V and J assigned. These tables do not hold every clone; where another copy was compared, an unresolved V gene accounts for under half, and the others remain unexplained. This sample comprises some 50,000 clones, more than 60% of them detected only once. Jointly, the top ten make up 3% to 4% of the sample. This material consisted of peripheral blood, taken from a patient treated with radiotherapy plus ipilimumab. The receptor source for this set is a human donor with non-small cell lung cancer who had a partial response to radiotherapy plus ipilimumab.

The chain couples TRBV7-9 to TRBJ2-5, with a possible D match to TRBD2 (5 bases). V was cut by 4 bases and J by 2 bases, with 14 bases left in between. Per germline, CDR1 SEHNR and CDR2 FQNEAQ (reference sequence). The CDR3 covers 15 residues. The CDR3: CASSYPVGDQETQYF. The CDR3 DNA follows: TGTGCCAGCAGCTACCCAGTCGGGGATCAAGAGACCCAGTACTTC.

The CDR3 DNA follows: TGTGCCAGCAGCATCCTCAGGGGCACGAACACCGGGGAGCTGTTTTTT. It translates to CASSILRGTNTGELFF. The gene calls are TRBV11-2 and TRBJ2-2; perhaps TRBD1 as D (6 bases). V shed 5 bases and J shed 0 bases, with 13 bases lying between them. From germline, CDR1 is SGHAT and CDR2 FQNNGV. The CDR3 runs 16 residues.

CDR3 DNA sequence: TGTGCCAGCCTTCAAGCGTATCAGCCCCAGCATTTT. This gives the protein CASLQAYQPQHF. V is TRBV28 and J is TRBJ1-5, with D unresolved. Trimming cost V 8 bases and J 5 bases, with 10 bases left between them. Germline V lookup: CDR1 MDHEN, CDR2 SYDVKM. This CDR3 has 12 amino acids.

The V call is TRBV9, the J call TRBJ2-5; 8 bases map to TRBD2. The CDR3 contains 14 residues. Germline CDR1 and CDR2: SGDLS and YYNGEE. J was trimmed by 5 bases and V by 0 bases; bases with no gene match: 3. CDR3 loop: CASSVAAGVETQYF. The CDR3 bases are TGTGCCAGCAGCGTAGCAGCGGGGGTTGAGACCCAGTACTTC.

The rearrangement uses TRBV5-6 and TRBJ1-5; possible D gene TRBD1, 6 bases. The germline V gene has CDR1 SGHDT and CDR2 YYEEEE. V lost 5 bases and J 2 bases, leaving 17 bases between the germline ends. There are 16 residues in the CDR3. The CDR3 is CASSLNRVSGNQPQHF. The CDR3 region has the DNA TGTGCCAGCAGTTTAAACAGGGTCTCGGGCAATCAGCCCCAGCATTTT.

The chain joins TRBV2 to TRBJ1-5; TRBD1 matches 8 bases. CDR3 length: 18 residues. Germline CDR1 and CDR2: SNHLY and FYNNEI. The ends lost 2 bases at V and 1 base at J; junction bases unmatched: 10. CDR3 in amino acids: CASSERYGQGFSNQPQHF. CDR3 bases: TGTGCCAGCAGTGAAAGGTACGGACAGGGTTTCAGCAATCAGCCCCAGCATTTT.

The count of this clone is one. V usage is TRBV5-6 and J usage is TRBJ2-5, with D perhaps TRBD1 (5 bases). The germline V gene has CDR1 SGHDT and CDR2 YYEEEE. The V gene lost 1 base and the J gene lost 6 bases, with 16 bases spanning the gap. This CDR3 is 15 amino acids long. The CDR3 DNA reads as TGTGCCAGCAGCTTGCCAGGGATTTTTAAAAAGACCCAGTACTTC. Protein sequence: CASSLPGIFKKTQYF.

The chain recombines TRBV4-1 with TRBJ1-4; D possibly corresponds to TRBD1 (5 bases). In germline, CDR1 is MGHRA, CDR2 YSYEKL. The V gene lost 0 bases and the J gene lost 3 bases, with 11 bases spanning the gap. The CDR3 runs 16 residues. The CDR3 region is CASSQERGTANEKLFF. CDR3 sequence (DNA): TGCGCCAGCAGCCAAGAACGAGGGACTGCTAATGAAAAACTGTTTTTT.

The V gene is TRBV5-1, the J gene TRBJ2-7; perhaps TRBD1 as D (5 bases). The CDR3 length is 15 residues. Germline V lookup: CDR1 SGHRS, CDR2 YFSETQ. Trimming took 1 base from V and 5 from J, leaving 16 bases between them. The CDR3 reads CASSLSPEPGHEQYF. In DNA form, the CDR3 reads TGCGCCAGCAGCTTGTCCCCGGAGCCAGGGCACGAGCAGTACTTC.

The chain links TRBV2 to TRBJ2-3; a possible D gene is TRBD2 (6 bases). The CDR3 has 14 amino acids. V was shortened by 6 bases and J by 6 bases, with 16 bases between the two germline ends. Per germline, CDR1 SNHLY and CDR2 FYNNEI. For the CDR3, the DNA is TGTGCCAGCAGGGGACTCCAGGGCCGCGATACGCAGTATTTT. As protein: CASRGLQGRDTQYF.

CDR3 coding DNA: TGCGCCAGCAGAGGAGCGGGGAGTACAGATACGCAGTATTTT. This sequence encodes CASRGAGSTDTQYF. The V and J genes are TRBV5-1 and TRBJ2-3; TRBD2 aligns across 7 bases. The CDR3 runs 14 residues. CDR1 SGHRS and CDR2 YFSETQ come from the germline V gene. With V trimmed by 5 bases and J by 3 bases, 6 bases remained unmatched.

This sequence joins TRBV11-3 and TRBJ2-2; a weak D match, TRBD1 (5 bases). The CDR3 covers 13 residues. Germline V gene lookup returns CDR1 SGHNT and CDR2 YENEEA. Trimming took 2 bases from V and 9 from J, leaving 10 bases between them. CDR3 residues: CASSLRGDRELFF. The CDR3, as DNA: TGTGCCAGCAGCTTAAGGGGTGATCGGGAGCTGTTTTTT.

CDR3 loop: CAIRGGYGYTF. As DNA, the CDR3 is TGTGCCATCAGAGGGGGATATGGCTACACCTTC. The rearrangement joins TRBV10-3 to TRBJ1-2, with D perhaps matching TRBD1 (6 bases). From germline, CDR1 is ENHRY and CDR2 SYGVKD. The length of the CDR3 is 11 residues. Trimming took off 6 bases at V and 5 bases at J, with 7 bases between the two ends.

The genes are TRBV4-2 and TRBJ2-3, with TRBD1 as a possible D gene (6 bases). The length of the CDR3 is 16 residues. CDR1 is LGHNA and CDR2 is YNFKEQ in the germline V gene. The V and J ends lost 4 bases and 3 bases respectively, with 17 bases between them. The DNA of the CDR3 is TGTGCCAGCAGCCCGCTGGGGGCCGGGGTGACAGATACGCAGTATTTT. Protein sequence: CASSPLGAGVTDTQYF.

The chain has TRBV6-1 and TRBJ2-7; tentative D call: TRBD2 (5 bases). CDR1 is MNHNS and CDR2 is SASEGT in the germline V gene. The CDR3 extends over 14 amino acids. V lost 10 bases to trimming and J lost 4 bases, with 20 bases between them. The CDR3 protein is CATLDGLWTYEQYF. DNA for the CDR3: TGTGCCACCCTGGACGGGTTATGGACTTACGAGCAGTACTTC.

This chain uses TRBV7-2 with TRBJ2-4, with a tentative D call TRBD1 (6 bases). Trimming cost V 2 bases and J 3 bases, with 11 bases left between them. The CDR3 is 15 residues long. Germline V gives CDR1 SGHTA, CDR2 FQGNSA. The CDR3 nucleotides are TGTGCCAGCAGCTTACATACAGGGATCAAAAACATTCAGTACTTC. This encodes CASSLHTGIKNIQYF.

V usage is TRBV27 and J usage is TRBJ2-3; no definite D call. Germline assignment: CDR1 MNHEY and CDR2 SMNVEV (reference sequence). CDR3 length: 14 amino acids. The V end lost 4 bases, the J end lost 2 bases, and 10 bases lay between the germline ends. CDR3 amino acids: CASSSHKNTDTQYF. As DNA, the CDR3 is TGTGCCAGCAGTTCGCACAAAAACACAGATACGCAGTATTTT.

CDR3: CASSFRGEGRNEQFF. The CDR3 DNA reads as TGTGCCAGCAGTTTTCGGGGTGAGGGAAGGAATGAGCAGTTCTTC. The V call is TRBV27, the J call TRBJ2-1; a possible D gene is TRBD2 (5 bases). Germline assignment: CDR1 MNHEY and CDR2 SMNVEV (reference sequence). The CDR3 contains 15 residues. With 3 bases removed from V and 7 bases from J, the gap between germline ends came to 16 bases.

The chain combines TRBV7-2 with TRBJ1-4, with 7 nucleotides matching TRBD1. The germline V gene has CDR1 SGHTA and CDR2 FQGNSA. The CDR3 is 15 amino acids. V shed 1 base and J 11 bases; nucleotides not matched to a gene: 10. The CDR3 DNA is TGTGCCAGCAGCTTAGTAGGGACAGCGGCCGCTAAACTGTTTTTT. It translates to CASSLVGTAAAKLFF.

The chain combines TRBV6-5 with TRBJ1-2; D is possibly TRBD1 (6 bases). Trimming stripped 6 bases from V and 1 base from J, with 9 bases between. Germline CDR1 is MNHEY and CDR2 is SVGAGI. The CDR3 has 13 amino acids. The CDR3 DNA reads TGTGCCAGCAGGGGAGGGGGTAACTATGGCTACACCTTC. Translation: CASRGGGNYGYTF.

This clone is categorized as medium-sized. The chain combines TRBV7-2 with TRBJ1-4, with 10 bases that match TRBD1. The ends lost 6 bases at V and 8 bases at J; junction bases unmatched: 6. CDR3 length: 14 residues. Germline CDR1 is SGHTA and CDR2 is FQGNSA. CDR3 in DNA: TGTGCCAGCAGTTTGACAGGGGGCATAGAAAAACTGTTTTTT. It specifies CASSLTGGIEKLFF.

The chain recombines TRBV5-8 with TRBJ2-7; D may be TRBD2 (5 bases). CDR3 size: 12 residues. Trimming shortened V by 4 bases and J by 7 bases, and 12 bases separated the two germline ends. The germline V gene encodes CDR1 SGHTS and CDR2 YDEGEE. DNA for the CDR3: TGTGCCAGCAGCCACGGATCGGGAGAGCAGTACTTC. As protein: CASSHGSGEQYF.

V and J are TRBV29-1 and TRBJ2-1, with TRBD2 matching over 11 bases. CDR1 and CDR2 (germline): SQVTM, ANQGSEA. The V gene end was trimmed by 4 bases and the J gene end by 3 bases; junction bases not matched to a gene: 5. This CDR3 has 15 residues. DNA for the CDR3: TGCAGCGTTGTACCTAGCGGGGGGCTCTACAATGAGCAGTTCTTC. Protein: CSVVPSGGLYNEQFF.

CDR3 sequence reads: CATLGGLDTEAFF. In DNA, the CDR3 is TGTGCCACCCTAGGAGGGTTGGACACTGAAGCTTTCTTT. The chain joins TRBV6-5 to TRBJ1-1; D gene uncertain. Germline lookup yields CDR1 MNHEY and CDR2 SVGAGI. V shed 10 bases and J shed 3 bases, with 15 bases lying between them. This CDR3 contains 13 residues.

The rearrangement joins TRBV5-4 to TRBJ2-1; 7 nucleotides match TRBD1. The V segment lost 2 bases and the J segment 7 bases; nucleotides outside the gene matches: 6. Per the germline V gene, CDR1 is SGHNT and CDR2 is YYREEE (reference sequence). This CDR3 has 14 residues. This CDR3 reads CASSFETGKNEQFF. CDR3 coding DNA: TGTGCCAGCAGCTTTGAGACAGGGAAAAATGAGCAGTTCTTC. The complete variable domain, with remaining parts taken from reference TRBV5-4 and TRBJ2-1, reads ETGVTQSPTHLIKTRGQQVTLRCSSQSGHNTVSWYQQALGQGPQFIFQYYREEENGRGNFPPRFSGLQFPNYSSELNVNALELDDSALYLCASSFETGKNEQFFGPGTRLTVL.

The J gene is TRBJ2-2, the V gene TRBV11-3; 10 bases agree with TRBD1. This CDR3 is built from 15 residues. The V gene end was trimmed by 5 bases and the J gene end by 5 bases; junction bases not matched to a gene: 5. Germline V gene data show CDR1 as SGHNT and CDR2 as YENEEA. The CDR3 bases are TGTGCCAGCAGCGAGACAGGGGGCGTTACCGGGGAGCTGTTTTTT. It codes for CASSETGGVTGELFF. The variable domain in full, with the rest retrieved from reference TRBV11-3 and TRBJ2-2, is EAGVVQSPRYKIIEKKQPVAFWCNPISGHNTLYWYLQNLGQGPELLIRYENEEAVDDSQLPKDRFSAERLKGVDSTLKIQPAELGDSAVYLCASSETGGVTGELFFGEGSRLTVL.

The chain couples TRBV11-2 to TRBJ2-1, with TRBD2 matching over 8 bases. The CDR3 is 15 amino acids. V was clipped by 5 bases and J by 4 bases; unmatched bases: 7. CDR1 is SGHAT and CDR2 is FQNNGV in the germline V gene. In DNA form, the CDR3 reads TGTGCCAGCAGCCACCTCGGGGGGGATTACAATGAGCAGTTCTTC. Translation: CASSHLGGDYNEQFF.

The chain employs TRBV19 and TRBJ1-2; TRBD1 might be the D (5 bases). Trimming left V 5 bases short and J 4 bases short, with 14 bases between. Germline V gives CDR1 LNHDA, CDR2 SQIVND (reference sequence). The CDR3 extends over 14 amino acids. The CDR3 region has the DNA TGTGCCAGTAGTGCCCTTGGAGACAGCTATGGCTACACCTTC. Encoded protein: CASSALGDSYGYTF.

For this clone: Other DNA sequences of this sample code for an identical CDR3. V usage is TRBV9 and J usage is TRBJ2-7; 8 positions match TRBD2. The ends lost 0 bases at V and 7 bases at J; junction bases unmatched: 3. This CDR3 is built from 13 residues. Germline CDR1 reads SGDLS; CDR2 reads YYNGEE. The DNA of the CDR3 is TGTGCCAGCAGCGTAGAGGCGGGGGGAGAGCAGTACTTC. Translating it yields CASSVEAGGEQYF.

This clone was counted once. The CDR3 DNA reads TGTGCCAGCAGGACTTATACCGGGGAGCTGTTTTTT. It encodes CASRTYTGELFF. The gene calls are TRBV6-5 and TRBJ2-2; D not resolved. Germline V gene lookup returns CDR1 MNHEY and CDR2 SVGAGI. The germline V and J ends were trimmed by 6 bases and 5 bases, with 7 bases remaining between them. This CDR3 spans 12 amino acids.

The V call is TRBV11-2, the J call TRBJ1-4; 7 bases map to TRBD1. The V gene end was trimmed by 5 bases and the J gene end by 8 bases; junction bases not matched to a gene: 11. Germline CDR1 is SGHAT and CDR2 is FQNNGV. This CDR3 has 15 amino acids. CDR3 sequence reads: CASSPSRQGSEKLFF. In nucleotides, the CDR3 is TGTGCCAGCAGCCCCAGTAGACAGGGTAGCGAAAAACTGTTTTTT.